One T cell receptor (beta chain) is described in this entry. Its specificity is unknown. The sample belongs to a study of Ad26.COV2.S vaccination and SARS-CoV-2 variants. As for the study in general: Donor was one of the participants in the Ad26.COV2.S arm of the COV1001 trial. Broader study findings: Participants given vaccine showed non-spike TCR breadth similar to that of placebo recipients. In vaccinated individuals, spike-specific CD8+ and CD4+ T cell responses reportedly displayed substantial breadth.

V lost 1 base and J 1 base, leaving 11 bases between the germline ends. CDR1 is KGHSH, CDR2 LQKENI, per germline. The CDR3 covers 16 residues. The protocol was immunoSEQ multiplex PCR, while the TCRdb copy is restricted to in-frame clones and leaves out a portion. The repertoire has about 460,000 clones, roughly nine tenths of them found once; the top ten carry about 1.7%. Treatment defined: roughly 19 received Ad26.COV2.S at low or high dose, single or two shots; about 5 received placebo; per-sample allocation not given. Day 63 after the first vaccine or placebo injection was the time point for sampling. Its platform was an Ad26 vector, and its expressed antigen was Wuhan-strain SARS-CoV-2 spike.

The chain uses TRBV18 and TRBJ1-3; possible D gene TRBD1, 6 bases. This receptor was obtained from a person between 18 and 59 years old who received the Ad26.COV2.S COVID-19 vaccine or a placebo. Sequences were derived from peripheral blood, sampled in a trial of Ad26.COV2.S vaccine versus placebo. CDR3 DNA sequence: TGTGCCAGCTCACCACGTCAGGGGTTTTCTGGAAACACCATATATTTT. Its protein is CASSPRQGFSGNTIYF.